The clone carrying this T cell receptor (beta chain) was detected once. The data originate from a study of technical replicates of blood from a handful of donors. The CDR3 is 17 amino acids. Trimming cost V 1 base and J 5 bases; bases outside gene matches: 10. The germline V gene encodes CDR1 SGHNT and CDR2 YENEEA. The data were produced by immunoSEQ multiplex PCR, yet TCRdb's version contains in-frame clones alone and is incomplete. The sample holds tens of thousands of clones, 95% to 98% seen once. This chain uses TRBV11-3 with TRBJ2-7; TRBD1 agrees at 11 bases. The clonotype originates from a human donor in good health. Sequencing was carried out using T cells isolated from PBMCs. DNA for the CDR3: TGTGCCAGCAGCTTAGGACTCCCGGGACAGGGGGTCCACGAGCAGTACTTC. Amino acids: CASSLGLPGQGVHEQYF.